The 31 T cell receptor beta chains in this list originate from one sample, sequenced in a study of radiotherapy plus CTLA-4 blockade in lung cancer. Profiled with immunoSEQ multiplex PCR; TCRdb holds only in-frame clones, not every one. Here the sample spans approximately 45,000 clones, roughly 59% being singletons. Specimen: peripheral blood, collected from a patient treated with radiotherapy plus ipilimumab. The receptor set was obtained from a human donor with non-small cell lung cancer who had a partial response to radiotherapy plus ipilimumab.

This clone is a singleton in its sample. The rearrangement links TRBV28 to TRBJ2-1, with 8 bases lining up with TRBD1. The CDR3 is made up of 15 amino acids. Germline loops: CDR1 MDHEN, CDR2 SYDVKM. V trimming: 8 bases; J trimming: 7 bases; junction bases outside the gene matches: 13. This CDR3 is CASSWTGQKLNEQFF. DNA of the CDR3: TGTGCCAGCTCGTGGACAGGGCAAAAGTTGAATGAGCAGTTCTTC.

V usage is TRBV7-9 and J usage is TRBJ2-5, with unresolved D. CDR3 length equals 12 residues. The V end lost 2 bases, the J end lost 3 bases, and 4 bases lay between the germline ends. The germline V gene encodes CDR1 SEHNR and CDR2 FQNEAQ (reference sequence). CDR3 in amino acids: CASSLTEETQYF. CDR3 coding DNA: TGTGCCAGCAGCTTAACGGAAGAGACCCAGTACTTC. The whole variable domain, remainder taken from reference TRBV7-9 and TRBJ2-5, is DTGVSQNPRHKITKRGQNVTFRCDPISEHNRLYWYRQTLGQGPEFLTYFQNEAQLEKSRLLSDRFSAERPKGSFSTLEIQRTEQGDSAMYLCASSLTEETQYFGPGTRLLVL.

The rearrangement uses TRBV4-1 and TRBJ2-7; the match to TRBD2 covers 13 bases. Trimming took 5 bases from V and 7 from J; bases not matched to a gene: 11. Germline V CDR1 and CDR2: MGHRA, YSYEKL. This CDR3 contains 16 residues. The CDR3 loop reads CASSAGTSGAVGEQYF. Written as DNA, the CDR3 is TGCGCCAGCAGCGCCGGGACTAGCGGGGCGGTGGGGGAGCAGTACTTC.

The J gene is TRBJ2-5, the V gene TRBV30; possible D gene TRBD2, 6 bases. Between the trimmed V and J ends, which lost 1 base and 5 bases, there was a span of 17 bases. CDR1 is GTSNPN, CDR2 SVGIG, per germline (reference sequence). The CDR3 is made up of 15 amino acids. The CDR3 loop reads CAWSAGTGVGETQYF. CDR3 DNA: TGTGCCTGGAGTGCCGGGACGGGGGTAGGTGAGACCCAGTACTTC. Full variable domain (missing parts from reference TRBV30 and TRBJ2-5): SQTIHQWPATLVQPVGSPLSLECTVEGTSNPNLYWYRQAAGRGLQLLFYSVGIGQISSEVPQNLSASRPQDRQFILSSKKLLLSDSGFYLCAWSAGTGVGETQYFGPGTRLLVL.

The rearrangement joins TRBV18 to TRBJ1-1; D ambiguous. The CDR3 extends over 12 amino acids. Per germline, CDR1 KGHSH and CDR2 LQKENI. Trimming pared 6 bases from V and 8 bases from J, leaving 13 bases between. The CDR3 sequence is CASSRGFLEAFF. In nucleotides, the CDR3 is TGTGCCAGCTCCCGCGGGTTCTTAGAAGCTTTCTTT.

The sample holds one count of this clone. The gene calls are TRBV7-9 and TRBJ2-7; D uncertain. Per the germline V gene, CDR1 is SEHNR and CDR2 is FQNEAQ (reference sequence). V was clipped by 5 bases and J by 3 bases, with 14 bases between them. The CDR3 covers 14 residues. The CDR3 sequence: CASSPFFASYEQYF. The CDR3 DNA follows: TGTGCCAGCAGCCCTTTTTTTGCCAGCTACGAGCAGTACTTC.

CDR3 DNA sequence: TGCGCCAGCAGCTTGAGCCGAAATGAGCAGTTCTTC. It translates to CASSLSRNEQFF. V gene TRBV5-1 combines with J gene TRBJ2-1; no clear D gene. CDR1 and CDR2 from the germline V gene are SGHRS and YFSETQ. CDR3 length: 12 amino acids. V lost 1 base and J 7 bases, leaving 6 bases between the germline ends.

The chain carries TRBV11-2 and TRBJ2-7, with TRBD2 matching 11 bases. The CDR3 runs 16 residues. Germline-derived CDR1 and CDR2 are SGHAT and FQNNGV. With V trimmed by 5 bases and J by 2 bases, 8 bases remained unmatched. DNA of the CDR3: TGTGCCAGCAGCCCTCGAGGTAGCGGGAGGGCCTACGAGCAGTACTTC. It specifies CASSPRGSGRAYEQYF.

CDR3 sequence reads: CASSPGQGAGQYF. The CDR3 DNA follows: TGTGCCAGCAGCCCCGGACAGGGGGCGGGGCAGTACTTC. The V call is TRBV9, the J call TRBJ2-7, with 11 bases lining up with TRBD1. From germline, CDR1 is SGDLS and CDR2 YYNGEE. V lost 4 bases, J lost 9 bases, and 6 bases stayed unmatched. CDR3 length equals 13 residues.

This rearrangement joins TRBV7-8 to TRBJ2-2; tentatively, D is TRBD1 (6 bases). This CDR3 has 13 residues. CDR1 and CDR2 from the germline V gene are SGHVS and FQNEAQ. V was clipped by 5 bases and J by 7 bases, with 11 bases between them. The DNA for the CDR3 is TGTGCCAGCAGCCCCCAGGGGCACGGGGAGCTGTTTTTT. It codes for CASSPQGHGELFF. The full variable domain, completed using reference TRBV7-8 and TRBJ2-2, is GAGVSQSPRYKVAKRGQDVALRCDPISGHVSLFWYQQALGQGPEFLTYFQNEAQLDKSGLPSDRFFAERPEGSVSTLKIQRTQQEDSAVYLCASSPQGHGELFFGEGSRLTVL.

V is TRBV7-2 and J is TRBJ2-3; tentatively, D is TRBD2 (6 bases). CDR1 SGHTA and CDR2 FQGNSA come from the germline V gene. The V end was cut by 3 bases, the J end by 4 bases, with 14 bases between. CDR3 length equals 15 residues. Here the CDR3 reads CASSFSGPGADTQYF. CDR3 sequence (DNA): TGTGCCAGCAGCTTCAGCGGGCCGGGGGCAGATACGCAGTATTTT.

This clone has only a few counts. This chain joins TRBV25-1 and TRBJ2-2, with TRBD1 matching over 9 bases. Per the germline V gene, CDR1 is MGHDK and CDR2 is SYGVNS. V lost 1 base, J lost 10 bases, and 4 bases stayed unmatched. This CDR3 is 14 amino acids long. In DNA, the CDR3 is TGTGCCAGCAGTGAATCTGGGGACAGGGCGGAGCTGTTTTTT. It translates to CASSESGDRAELFF.

The chain joins TRBV5-1 to TRBJ2-5; TRBD1 agrees at 8 bases. The CDR3 consists of 14 residues. CDR1 is SGHRS, CDR2 YFSETQ, per germline. V trimming: 2 bases; J trimming: 3 bases; junction bases outside the gene matches: 3. The CDR3 sequence is CASSFLDREETQYF. DNA for the CDR3: TGCGCCAGCAGCTTCTTGGACAGGGAAGAGACCCAGTACTTC.

This rearrangement joins TRBV7-8 to TRBJ1-4; TRBD1 agrees at 8 bases. V shed 0 bases, J shed 5 bases, and the junction held 2 bases outside the gene matches. The CDR3 length is 15 residues. Germline V gene data show CDR1 as SGHVS and CDR2 as FQNEAQ. The CDR3 sequence: CASSLATGANEKLFF. CDR3 coding DNA: TGTGCCAGCAGCTTAGCGACAGGGGCAAATGAAAAACTGTTTTTT.

This sequence joins TRBV20-1 and TRBJ2-3, with 11 bases lining up with TRBD2. This CDR3 is 11 amino acids long. The germline V gene has CDR1 DFQATT and CDR2 SNEGSKA (reference sequence). Trimming took 5 bases from V and 12 from J; bases not matched to a gene: 4. This CDR3 reads CSALTSGVQYF. CDR3 nucleotide sequence: TGCAGTGCTCTGACTAGCGGGGTTCAGTATTTT.

The chain recombines TRBV9 with TRBJ1-6; 9 bases are a match to TRBD1. V lost 2 bases and J lost 8; bases outside the gene matches: 5. Germline CDR1 is SGDLS and CDR2 is YYNGEE. The CDR3 spans 15 residues. This chain's CDR3 is CASSVDRGTDSPLHF. The CDR3 DNA reads as TGTGCCAGCAGCGTGGACAGGGGCACTGATTCACCCCTCCACTTT.

V gene TRBV9 combines with J gene TRBJ2-5; maybe TRBD2 (6 bases). CDR1 and CDR2 (germline): SGDLS, YYNGEE. This CDR3 has 14 residues. V lost 4 bases and J lost 5, with 15 bases in between. The CDR3 is CASSPPVGTETQYF. The CDR3, as DNA: TGTGCCAGCAGCCCTCCCGTGGGGACTGAGACCCAGTACTTC. Supplemented by reference TRBV9 and TRBJ2-5, the full variable domain reads DSGVTQTPKHLITATGQRVTLRCSPRSGDLSVYWYQQSLDQGLQFLIQYYNGEERAKGNILERFSAQQFPDLHSELNLSSLELGDSALYFCASSPPVGTETQYFGPGTRLLVL.

This clone was observed a handful of times. The genes are TRBV15 and TRBJ1-3; possible D gene TRBD1, 6 bases. The CDR3 consists of 15 residues. The germline V gene encodes CDR1 LNHNV and CDR2 YYDKDF (reference sequence). With 1 base removed from V and 4 bases from J, the gap between germline ends came to 11 bases. The CDR3, as DNA: TGTGCCACCAGCAGAGCTGAGGGGGAAGGAAACACCATATATTTT. Encoded protein: CATSRAEGEGNTIYF.

The chain links TRBV30 to TRBJ2-5; maybe TRBD2 (5 bases). The length of the CDR3 is 14 residues. V was cut by 3 bases and J by 7 bases, with 18 bases left in between. The germline V gene encodes CDR1 GTSNPN and CDR2 SVGIG (reference sequence). In nucleotides, the CDR3 is TGTGCCTGGAGAAGCGGCTGGGATTTGGGGACCCAGTACTTC. Protein product: CAWRSGWDLGTQYF.

V and J are TRBV28 and TRBJ1-1; D is uncertain. The CDR3 sequence is 17 residues long. The V gene lost 3 bases and the J gene lost 0 bases, with 17 bases spanning the gap. Germline V lookup: CDR1 MDHEN, CDR2 SYDVKM. CDR3 sequence reads: CASSFQISNRVNTEAFF. The CDR3 DNA sequence: TGTGCCAGCAGTTTTCAGATTTCGAACAGAGTGAACACTGAAGCTTTCTTT.

The chain uses TRBV7-9 and TRBJ2-5, with D maybe TRBD1 (5 bases). There are 17 residues in the CDR3. V was pared by 2 bases and J by 2 bases, with 18 bases between. Germline V gene lookup returns CDR1 SEHNR and CDR2 FQNEAQ (reference sequence). This CDR3 reads CASSLLRARDLQETQYF. CDR3 nucleotides: TGTGCCAGCAGCTTACTCAGGGCTAGGGATTTACAAGAGACCCAGTACTTC.

CDR3: CASSPIAGRSYNEQFF. The CDR3 region has the DNA TGTGCCAGCTCACCCATAGCGGGACGTTCCTACAATGAGCAGTTCTTC. The V gene is TRBV18, the J gene TRBJ2-1; the match to TRBD2 covers 8 bases. Germline V CDR1 and CDR2: KGHSH, LQKENI. The length of the CDR3 is 16 residues. V dropped 3 bases and J dropped 1; count of bases not matched to a gene: 5.

This clone was detected once. This chain joins TRBV5-1 and TRBJ2-3; D not certain. The CDR3 loop spans 15 amino acids. Trimming took 0 bases from V and 5 from J, leaving 13 bases between them. Germline V gives CDR1 SGHRS, CDR2 YFSETQ. The CDR3 sequence is CASSLAASLGDTQYF. Written as DNA, the CDR3 is TGCGCCAGCAGCTTGGCCGCCTCTCTCGGAGATACGCAGTATTTT.

Note on this clone: This may come from a read error, since a much larger clone is one base off. The rearrangement links TRBV27 to TRBJ2-2; no reliable D call. The V end was cut by 6 bases, the J end by 3 bases, with 2 bases between. Germline assignment: CDR1 MNHEY and CDR2 SMNVEV (reference sequence). CDR3 length equals 11 residues. The CDR3 coding sequence is TGTGCCAGCAGCGACACCGGGGAGCTGTTTTTT. It is translated as CASSDTGELFF.

The chain has TRBV5-5 and TRBJ1-2; D is undetermined. From germline, CDR1 is SGHKS and CDR2 YYEKEE (reference sequence). CDR3 size: 15 residues. V was shortened by 3 bases and J by 2 bases, with 14 bases between the two germline ends. The CDR3 reads CASSYRLESNYGYTF. The CDR3 nucleotides read TGTGCCAGCAGCTACCGCCTCGAGAGCAACTATGGCTACACCTTC.

This chain uses TRBV13 with TRBJ2-3; 8 bases are a match to TRBD1. J was trimmed by 1 base and V by 5 bases; bases with no gene match: 8. The CDR3 covers 16 residues. Germline V gene sequence: CDR1 PRHDT, CDR2 FYEKMQ (reference sequence). The CDR3 is CASSPKLQGGTDTQYF. Written as DNA, the CDR3 is TGTGCCAGCAGCCCAAAGTTACAGGGGGGCACAGATACGCAGTATTTT.

J is TRBJ2-7 and V is TRBV30, with TRBD2 identical over 9 bases. The germline CDR1 and CDR2 sequences are GTSNPN and SVGIG (reference sequence). Germline trimming cut 5 bases from V and 0 bases from J; bases unmatched to any gene: 8. This CDR3 has 15 residues. CDR3 nucleotides: TGTGCCTGGGTCCCGCGGGGGGGAAACTCCTACGAGCAGTACTTC. This translates into CAWVPRGGNSYEQYF.

V usage is TRBV7-2 and J usage is TRBJ2-3; the D gene is possibly TRBD2 (7 bases). Trimming shortened V by 3 bases and J by 4 bases, and 20 bases separated the two germline ends. The CDR3 has 17 residues. The germline V gene encodes CDR1 SGHTA and CDR2 FQGNSA. The CDR3 loop is CASSLLHGGLPPDTQYF. The CDR3 nucleotides read TGTGCCAGCAGCTTGCTCCACGGGGGGCTACCGCCAGATACGCAGTATTTT. Full variable domain (remainder filled in from reference TRBV7-2 and TRBJ2-3): GAGVSQSPSNKVTEKGKDVELRCDPISGHTALYWYRQSLGQGLEFLIYFQGNSAPDKSGLPSDRFSAERTGGSVSTLTIQRTQQEDSAVYLCASSLLHGGLPPDTQYFGPGTRLTVL.

V is TRBV7-2 and J is TRBJ2-1, with 11 nucleotides matching TRBD2. Germline V CDR1 and CDR2: SGHTA, FQGNSA. CDR3 length: 15 residues. V shed 5 bases and J 10 bases; nucleotides not matched to a gene: 10. CDR3 DNA: TGTGCCAGCAGCCTCCAGCCACTAGCGGGAGAGGAGCAGTTCTTC. Its protein product is CASSLQPLAGEEQFF.

The chain employs TRBV5-1 and TRBJ1-2; 7 nucleotides align to TRBD1. The CDR3 runs to 14 residues. The V segment lost 0 bases and the J segment 2 bases; nucleotides outside the gene matches: 1. Germline V gene sequence: CDR1 SGHRS, CDR2 YFSETQ. The CDR3 loop reads CASSLGDSNYGYTF. In nucleotides, the CDR3 is TGCGCCAGCAGCTTGGGGGACAGCAACTATGGCTACACCTTC.

The chain combines TRBV7-2 with TRBJ2-7; 7 bases are a match to TRBD2. Germline V gene lookup returns CDR1 SGHTA and CDR2 FQGNSA. The CDR3 is made up of 16 amino acids. V lost 2 bases and J lost 2; bases outside the gene matches: 9. CDR3 DNA: TGTGCCAGCAGCTTATTAGCGGGTAATATCCCCTACGAGCAGTACTTC. This translates into CASSLLAGNIPYEQYF.